A single T cell receptor beta chain is shown here with its context. Just one base apart from a much larger clone, this may be a read error. CD8+CD4-CCR7+CD45RA+ sorting gave the naive CD8 T cells. The source of the sample is a study of molecular identifiers for immune sequencing clone quantification. The bulk TCR libraries were made with methods described before and with listed TCR primers. TCRdb reanalysed the PCR reads using MiXCR and keeps one entry per CDR3 protein. Here the sample spans nearly 650,000 distinct CDR3 sequences, 25% being singletons. The germline CDR1 and CDR2 sequences are MGHRA and YSYEKL. This CDR3 spans 12 amino acids.

The specimen was naive CD8+ T cells from blood, with Jurkat cell RNA spiked in. Subset: FACS-sorted CD8+CD4-CCR7+CD45RA+ naive T cells. This receptor was identified in a human donor in good health. Some libraries in this study had Jurkat cell RNA spiked in. This chain joins TRBV4-1 and TRBJ2-7, with D tentatively TRBD1 (6 bases). CDR3 nucleotides: TGCGCCAGCAGCCAAGACAGGGGCGAGCCGTACTTC. Protein: CASSQDRGEPYF.